The clone carrying this T cell receptor (beta chain) has at least ten counts. The antigen is unknown. Calling Graves' hyperthyroidism stable meant ophthalmopathy did not progress within 18 months. The record originates from a study of T cells in Graves' hyperthyroidism and ophthalmopathy. Across the whole study: Blood from the periphery was taken at initial diagnosis, before any treatment.

The study, taken as a whole, reports: Within blood appeared most thyroid clonotypes that had expanded above 0.001.

The investigators amplified TCR beta CDR3 regions from RNA transcripts. The HTBI primer set was used in a first-round RT-PCR of the TCR CDR3. One entry per CDR3 protein results from TCRdb running MiXCR on the multiplex PCR reads. In the table there are more than 450,000 distinct CDR3 sequences, around 13% of which are singletons. This clonotype was sampled from a woman in her 40s with Graves' hyperthyroidism. Sequenced sample: blood.

The CDR3 DNA reads TGTGCTAGTGGTTTGGAGGTAGCGGGTAATGAGCAGTTCTTC. Amino acids: CASGLEVAGNEQFF. The chain employs TRBV12-5 and TRBJ2-1; the match to TRBD2 covers 7 bases. Germline V lookup: CDR1 LGHNT, CDR2 FRNRAP. The CDR3 runs to 14 residues. V lost 1 base to trimming and J lost 7 bases; unmatched junction nucleotides: 4.